A single sample gave rise to the 27 T cell receptor beta chains below, sequenced in a study of response to subunit inactivated influenza vaccine. TCRdb analysed the RT-PCR reads with MiXCR anew, one entry per CDR3 protein. The table lists 450,000 to 500,000 distinct CDR3 sequences, approximately 10% of them singletons. The sample here was PBMCs from blood, taken about 40 days after vaccination. The origin of the receptors is a man aged 45-65 years who received an inactivated influenza vaccine.

This clonotype was counted only a few times. The V gene is TRBV12-3 or TRBV12-4, the J gene TRBJ2-5; 7 positions agree with TRBD1. The CDR3 covers 14 residues. J was trimmed by 2 bases and V by 6 bases; bases with no gene match: 6. CDR3 sequence (DNA): TGTGCCAGCAGCCCGACAGGGATTCAAGAGACCCAGTACTTC. Translation gives CASSPTGIQETQYF.

This clonotype was seen only a few times. V gene TRBV29-1 combines with J gene TRBJ2-7; TRBD1 is a possible D gene (6 bases). Germline V CDR1 and CDR2: SQVTM, ANQGSEA. This CDR3 region has 14 residues. The V gene lost 6 bases and the J gene lost 0 bases, with 15 bases spanning the gap. CDR3 sequence reads: CSVWTARNSYEQYF. The CDR3 region has the DNA TGCAGCGTGTGGACAGCGAGAAACTCCTACGAGCAGTACTTC.

The V call is TRBV7-2, the J call TRBJ2-5, with D maybe TRBD1 (8 bases). V lost 4 bases and J lost 5, with 17 bases in between. Germline V gene sequence: CDR1 SGHTA, CDR2 FQGNSA. This CDR3 comprises 15 residues. The CDR3, as DNA: TGTGCCAGCAGCTCACAGGGGGGGGGAGGGGAGACCCAGTACTTC. Its translation is CASSSQGGGGETQYF.

The table lists this clonotype with a few counts. The V and J genes are TRBV11-2 and TRBJ2-2, with 8 bases matching TRBD1. CDR3 size: 17 residues. The J segment lost 6 bases and the V segment lost 3 bases, leaving 12 bases of the junction unmatched. The germline V gene encodes CDR1 SGHAT and CDR2 FQNNGV. CDR3 residues: CASSLGPGQATAGELFF. Written as DNA, the CDR3 is TGTGCCAGCAGCTTGGGACCGGGACAGGCAACGGCCGGGGAGCTGTTTTTT.

To note about this clonotype: The conserved phenylalanine or tryptophan is not found at the CDR3 terminus, so this likely reflects a read error. The J gene is TRBJ1-6, the V gene TRBV6-2 or TRBV6-3; D may be TRBD1 (6 bases). V lost 5 bases to trimming and J lost 2 bases, with 10 bases between them. This CDR3 is 15 amino acids long. CDR1 and CDR2 (germline): MNHEY, SVGEGT. CDR3 nucleotides: TGTGCCAGCAGTCCAGGGGAGGCCTATAATTCACCCCTCCACTTG. Amino acid sequence: CASSPGEAYNSPLHL.

In this sample, this clonotype turned up a few times. The chain is built from TRBV7-6 and TRBJ2-7; tentatively, D is TRBD1 (6 bases). This CDR3 comprises 13 residues. CDR1 is SGHVS, CDR2 FNYEAQ, per germline. V lost 1 base to trimming and J lost 5 bases, with 9 bases between them. CDR3 protein: CASSLGTVDEQYF. DNA of the CDR3: TGTGCCAGCAGCTTAGGGACAGTGGACGAGCAGTACTTC.

This clonotype was seen many times. The rearrangement joins TRBV5-1 to TRBJ2-1; 13 nucleotides agree with TRBD2. Germline CDR1 SGHRS, CDR2 YFSETQ. V shed 4 bases, J shed 4 bases, and the junction held 8 bases outside the gene matches. The CDR3 is made up of 17 amino acids. The CDR3 spells CASSTTSGGAGYNEQFF. Here the CDR3 DNA reads TGCGCCAGCAGCACTACTAGCGGGGGGGCCGGTTACAATGAGCAGTTCTTC. The whole variable domain, filled in from reference TRBV5-1 and TRBJ2-1, reads KAGVTQTPRYLIKTRGQQVTLSCSPISGHRSVSWYQQTPGQGLQFLFEYFSETQRNKGNFPGRFSGRQFSNSRSEMNVSTLELGDSALYLCASSTTSGGAGYNEQFFGPGTRLTVL.

The table lists this clonotype with many counts. CDR3 bases: TGCGCCAGCAGCCTGGACAGGGGAGGAGATACGCAGTATTTT. It is translated as CASSLDRGGDTQYF. The rearrangement joins TRBV5-1 to TRBJ2-3; 9 bases match TRBD1. The V gene end was trimmed by 4 bases and the J gene end by 5 bases; junction bases not matched to a gene: 5. CDR3 length equals 14 residues. CDR1 and CDR2 from the germline V gene are SGHRS and YFSETQ.

This clonotype was seen repeatedly, ten times or more. The CDR3 sequence is CASRLTVPSGNTIYF. The CDR3 region has the DNA TGTGCCAGCAGGCTGACGGTCCCCTCTGGAAACACCATATATTTT. The chain carries TRBV12-3 or TRBV12-4 and TRBJ1-3; D is ambiguous. CDR3 length equals 15 residues. V lost 6 bases to trimming and J lost 0 bases, with 12 bases between them.

This clonotype was seen more than once but under ten times. This sequence joins TRBV6-1 and TRBJ2-2, with TRBD2 matching over 11 bases. The CDR3 sequence is 17 residues long. After removal of 9 bases from V and 7 bases from J, the junction contained 16 bases not matched to a gene. Germline V gene sequence: CDR1 MNHNS, CDR2 SASEGT. The CDR3, as DNA: TGTGCCAGTTCTCCTCAGGGACTAGCGGAACGAGGCGGGGAGCTGTTTTTT. It yields the protein CASSPQGLAERGGELFF.

This clonotype came up many times. The chain links TRBV5-1 to TRBJ2-7; D gene ambiguous. Trimming removed 0 bases from V and 7 bases from J, with 20 bases in between. Germline CDR1 reads SGHRS; CDR2 reads YFSETQ. The CDR3 runs to 16 residues. The CDR3 loop is CASSLGRARLIEEQYF. The CDR3 nucleotides read TGCGCCAGCAGCTTGGGTCGAGCGAGGTTGATCGAGGAGCAGTACTTC.

This chain connects TRBV20-1 to TRBJ2-5; TRBD2 agrees at 8 bases. Germline V gene lookup returns CDR1 DFQATT and CDR2 SNEGSKA (reference sequence). V dropped 6 bases and J dropped 5; count of bases not matched to a gene: 11. The CDR3 is made up of 14 amino acids. This CDR3 reads CSATPGGPAETQYF. The CDR3 DNA follows: TGCAGTGCCACCCCGGGAGGGCCGGCGGAGACCCAGTACTTC.

This clonotype was detected ten times or more. The chain employs TRBV4-3 and TRBJ1-2; 8 bases line up with TRBD1. The CDR3 is made up of 15 amino acids. The junction had 9 bases not matched to a gene; V was cut back by 7 bases and J by 2 bases. The V gene's germline CDR1 is LGHNA and CDR2 YSLEER. The CDR3 loop is CASTPGQGANYGYTF. CDR3 DNA: TGCGCCAGCACCCCGGGGCAGGGGGCGAACTATGGCTACACCTTC.

CDR3 residues: CASSLYQTETQYF. The CDR3, as DNA: TGTGCCAGCAGCCTCTATCAAACAGAGACCCAGTACTTC. V usage is TRBV14 and J usage is TRBJ2-5, with D unresolved. Trimming pared 4 bases from V and 4 bases from J, leaving 10 bases between. The CDR3 length is 13 residues. Germline assignment: CDR1 SGHDN and CDR2 FVKESK.

This chain's CDR3 is CASSGRDRGKSETQYF. In nucleotides, the CDR3 is TGTGCCAGCAGCGGCAGGGACAGGGGGAAGTCGGAGACCCAGTACTTC. V usage is TRBV7-6 and J usage is TRBJ2-5, with TRBD1 identical over 11 bases. Germline V gene lookup returns CDR1 SGHVS and CDR2 FNYEAQ. The length of the CDR3 is 16 residues. V lost 5 bases to trimming and J lost 5 bases; unmatched junction nucleotides: 10.

The chain is built from TRBV27 and TRBJ2-3, with unresolved D. The CDR3 contains 13 residues. CDR1 MNHEY and CDR2 SMNVEV come from the germline V gene (reference sequence). V lost 3 bases and J 4 bases, leaving 8 bases between the germline ends. This CDR3 is CASSFPESDTQYF. The CDR3 DNA reads as TGTGCCAGCAGTTTCCCTGAATCAGATACGCAGTATTTT.

The DNA for the CDR3 is TGCAGTGCCGTCGACGGCCACTATCAGCCCCAGCATTTT. Encoded protein: CSAVDGHYQPQHF. The V gene is TRBV20-1, the J gene TRBJ1-5; D call uncertain. Germline loops: CDR1 DFQATT, CDR2 SNEGSKA (reference sequence). The CDR3 covers 13 residues. Trimming left V 6 bases short and J 5 bases short, with 14 bases between.

This clonotype occurred a few times. The V call is TRBV12-3 or TRBV12-4, the J call TRBJ2-2, with 7 bases aligning to TRBD2. With 2 bases clipped from V and 4 bases from J, the junction kept 7 bases outside the gene matches. This CDR3 contains 16 residues. CDR3 sequence: CASSLWVGGGTGELFF. In DNA, the CDR3 is TGTGCCAGCAGTTTATGGGTTGGGGGGGGCACCGGGGAGCTGTTTTTT.

Ten or more counts support this clonotype. The rearrangement links TRBV6-1 to TRBJ2-3; 10 bases align to TRBD1. This CDR3 has 16 residues. Germline CDR1 is MNHNS and CDR2 is SASEGT. V trimming: 5 bases; J trimming: 6 bases; junction bases outside the gene matches: 11. CDR3 protein: CASSTQSGTGVDTQYF. The CDR3 coding sequence is TGTGCCAGCAGTACGCAATCCGGGACAGGGGTCGATACGCAGTATTTT.

Only a few counts were recorded for this clonotype. The gene calls are TRBV12-3 or TRBV12-4 and TRBJ2-3, with 7 bases aligning to TRBD1. The CDR3 sequence is 17 residues long. After removal of 4 bases from V and 4 bases from J, the junction contained 14 bases not matched to a gene. The CDR3: CASSSLPGQRGADTQYF. The CDR3 nucleotides read TGTGCCAGCAGTTCGCTCCCGGGACAGCGCGGAGCAGATACGCAGTATTTT.

This chain joins TRBV12-3 or TRBV12-4 and TRBJ1-4; TRBD1 aligns across 7 bases. The CDR3 has 13 amino acids. The ends lost 6 bases at V and 3 bases at J; junction bases unmatched: 1. CDR3 sequence: CASSGTANEKLFF. The CDR3 DNA sequence: TGTGCCAGCAGCGGGACAGCTAATGAAAAACTGTTTTTT.

This clonotype was counted many times. The gene calls are TRBV10-3 and TRBJ2-7, with unresolved D. Trimming cost V 10 bases and J 0 bases, with 16 bases left between them. The CDR3 runs 14 residues. Germline CDR1 is ENHRY and CDR2 is SYGVKD. The DNA for the CDR3 is TGTGCCACTCATGGCAGCCGGCCCTCCTACGAGCAGTACTTC. It is translated as CATHGSRPSYEQYF.

The sample holds a few counts of this clonotype. CDR3 coding DNA: TGCAGTGCTAGCGTGCCGGTCACAGATACGCAGTATTTT. This encodes CSASVPVTDTQYF. The chain combines TRBV20-1 with TRBJ2-3; no clear D gene. The CDR3 contains 13 residues. The V and J ends lost 3 bases and 2 bases respectively, with 9 bases between them. Germline loops: CDR1 DFQATT, CDR2 SNEGSKA (reference sequence).

This clonotype was counted many times. The chain has TRBV15 and TRBJ1-1, with TRBD1 matching over 7 bases. Germline loops: CDR1 LNHNV, CDR2 YYDKDF (reference sequence). V shed 5 bases, J shed 7 bases, and the junction held 4 bases outside the gene matches. The CDR3 contains 12 residues. DNA of the CDR3: TGTGCCACCAGCTCCACAGGGGTTGAAGCTTTCTTT. Translated: CATSSTGVEAFF. Based on the CDR3 plus reference TRBV15 and TRBJ1-1, the full variable domain is DAMVIQNPRYQVTQFGKPVTLSCSQTLNHNVMYWYQQKSSQAPKLLFHYYDKDFNNEADTPDNFQSRRPNTSFCFLDIRSPGLGDTAMYLCATSSTGVEAFFGQGTRLTVV.

This clonotype appeared many times. This chain joins TRBV6-1 and TRBJ2-7, with D perhaps matching TRBD2 (5 bases). The CDR3 runs to 16 residues. Germline CDR1 MNHNS, CDR2 SASEGT. The V and J ends lost 6 bases and 0 bases respectively, with 18 bases between them. The CDR3 protein is CASSSRGAQSSYEQYF. The CDR3, as DNA: TGTGCCAGCAGCTCCCGGGGAGCTCAAAGCTCCTACGAGCAGTACTTC.

In this sample, this clonotype turned up a few times. V is TRBV11-2 and J is TRBJ2-1; D may match TRBD1 or TRBD2 (5 bases each). Trimming removed 6 bases from V and 15 bases from J, with 15 bases in between. In germline, CDR1 is SGHAT, CDR2 FQNNGV. The CDR3 totals 11 residues. The CDR3 bases are TGTGCCAGCAGTAGGGACGCGGACCCGTTCTTC. Translated, it gives CASSRDADPFF.

The rearrangement joins TRBV5-1 to TRBJ1-2; 7 bases map to TRBD1. V shed 2 bases, J shed 2 bases, and the junction held 9 bases outside the gene matches. Germline V gene sequence: CDR1 SGHRS, CDR2 YFSETQ. The CDR3 loop spans 16 amino acids. CDR3 residues: CASSFVADRSNYGYTF. The CDR3 DNA reads TGCGCCAGCAGCTTCGTCGCGGACAGGTCGAACTATGGCTACACCTTC. The variable domain in full, completed from reference TRBV5-1 and TRBJ1-2, reads KAGVTQTPRYLIKTRGQQVTLSCSPISGHRSVSWYQQTPGQGLQFLFEYFSETQRNKGNFPGRFSGRQFSNSRSEMNVSTLELGDSALYLCASSFVADRSNYGYTFGSGTRLTVV.